These T cell receptor beta chains were read from a single sample in a study of blood T cell repertoires in COVID-19. Generated by immunoSEQ multiplex PCR, the TCRdb table keeps only in-frame clones and is missing some. The table has 200,000 to 300,000 clones, approximately 86% seen once. What was sequenced was peripheral blood. These receptors originate from a man aged 25-45 years with active or convalescent COVID-19. Each CDR3 is given with its conserved first and last residue. A D gene is named only where the DNA matches it firmly. Size is omitted from some rows. Given values are once, few, many or a class for expanded clones.

j_gene: TRBJ2-2; abundance: NA; d_gene: NA; v_gene: TRBV11-2; CDR3nt: TGTGCCAGCAGCCCCCGGTGGGGGGGCAACACCGGGGAGCTGTTTTTT; CDR3aa: CASSPRWGGNTGELFF
j_gene: TRBJ1-2; abundance: NA; d_gene: NA; v_gene: TRBV6-5; CDR3nt: TGTGCCAGCAGTTACTCACAGGTTTTCCACTATGGCTACACCTTC; CDR3aa: CASSYSQVFHYGYTF
j_gene: TRBJ1-4; abundance: NA; d_gene: NA; v_gene: TRBV27; CDR3nt: TGTGCCAGCACCCTCAGTCGGGGAACTGGAGAAAAACTGTTTTTT; CDR3aa: CASTLSRGTGEKLFF
j_gene: TRBJ1-2; abundance: NA; d_gene: TRBD1; v_gene: TRBV29-1; CDR3nt: TGCAGCGTTGATGGGATGGGGACAGGGGGCCGGTATGGTGGCTACACCTTC; CDR3aa: CSVDGMGTGGRYGGYTF
j_gene: TRBJ1-5; abundance: NA; d_gene: NA; v_gene: TRBV10-2; CDR3nt: TGCGCCAGCAGTGACCTGGACAGTTATAGCAATCAGCCCCAGCATTTT; CDR3aa: CASSDLDSYSNQPQHF
j_gene: TRBJ2-3; abundance: NA; d_gene: TRBD2; v_gene: TRBV29-1; CDR3nt: TGCAGCGTGACATTACTGACTAGCGGGATGGGGGATACGCAGTATTTT; CDR3aa: CSVTLLTSGMGDTQYF
j_gene: TRBJ1-1; abundance: NA; d_gene: NA; v_gene: TRBV28; CDR3nt: TGTGCCAGCAGTTTAGGGGGGGACGGGGTCGCTGAAGCTTTCTTT; CDR3aa: CASSLGGDGVAEAFF
j_gene: TRBJ2-7; abundance: NA; d_gene: TRBD1; v_gene: TRBV6-5; CDR3nt: TGTGCCAGCAGTCAAACAGGGGATATCTCCTACGAGCAGTACTTC; CDR3aa: CASSQTGDISYEQYF
j_gene: TRBJ2-3; abundance: NA; d_gene: NA; v_gene: TRBV11-3; CDR3nt: TGTGCCAGCAGCTTAGATCTAAGCACAGATACGCAGTATTTT; CDR3aa: CASSLDLSTDTQYF
j_gene: TRBJ1-1; abundance: few; d_gene: TRBD1; v_gene: TRBV7-8; CDR3nt: TGTGCCAGCAGCATAAGGGACAGGGGGTCGAACACTGAAGCTTTCTTT; CDR3aa: CASSIRDRGSNTEAFF
j_gene: TRBJ1-2; abundance: NA; d_gene: NA; v_gene: TRBV9; CDR3nt: TGTGCCAGCAGCGCGGGACATGAGGGCTACACCTTC; CDR3aa: CASSAGHEGYTF
j_gene: TRBJ1-1; abundance: NA; d_gene: NA; v_gene: TRBV5-4; CDR3nt: TGTGCCAGCAGCTACAGCGGTGACACTGAAGCTTTCTTT; CDR3aa: CASSYSGDTEAFF
j_gene: TRBJ2-5; abundance: NA; d_gene: TRBD1; v_gene: TRBV19; CDR3nt: TGTGCCAGTAGTACCCCGACAGGGGGCAAAGAGACCCAGTACTTC; CDR3aa: CASSTPTGGKETQYF
j_gene: TRBJ2-5; abundance: NA; d_gene: NA; v_gene: TRBV11-2; CDR3nt: TGTGCCAGCAGCTACTCAACGGTTGAGACCCAGTACTTC; CDR3aa: CASSYSTVETQYF
j_gene: TRBJ1-3; abundance: NA; d_gene: NA; v_gene: TRBV6-6; CDR3nt: TGTGCCAGCATCAACGTCGGGATCTCTGGAAACACCATATATTTT; CDR3aa: CASINVGISGNTIYF
j_gene: TRBJ2-1; abundance: NA; d_gene: NA; v_gene: TRBV3-1/TRBV3-2; CDR3nt: TGTGCCAGCAGCAAGGACAAGAATAGCAATGAGCAGTTCTTC; CDR3aa: CASSKDKNSNEQFF
j_gene: TRBJ2-5; abundance: once; d_gene: TRBD2; v_gene: TRBV7-2; CDR3nt: TGTGCCAGCAGCCCCTTGGCGGGGGGATTGGAAGAGACCCAGTACTTC; CDR3aa: CASSPLAGGLEETQYF
j_gene: TRBJ1-2; abundance: NA; d_gene: TRBD1; v_gene: TRBV29-1; CDR3nt: TGCAGCGTTGCCGACAGGGTGGTGCCTTATGGCTACACCTTC; CDR3aa: CSVADRVVPYGYTF
j_gene: TRBJ1-1; abundance: NA; d_gene: TRBD1; v_gene: TRBV7-8; CDR3nt: TGTGCCAGCAGACGGACAGGGAGTGTGGACACTGAAGCTTTCTTT; CDR3aa: CASRRTGSVDTEAFF
j_gene: TRBJ2-3; abundance: NA; d_gene: TRBD2; v_gene: TRBV11-3; CDR3nt: TGTGCCAGCAGCTCGGGTGGGACTAGCGGTGATACGCAGTATTTT; CDR3aa: CASSSGGTSGDTQYF
j_gene: TRBJ2-2; abundance: NA; d_gene: NA; v_gene: TRBV5-1; CDR3nt: TGCGCCAGCAGCTTGGCGCCTGGCTCGGGAACCGGGGAGCTGTTTTTT; CDR3aa: CASSLAPGSGTGELFF
j_gene: TRBJ2-7; abundance: NA; d_gene: NA; v_gene: TRBV6-5; CDR3nt: TGTGCCAGCAGTTACAGACAGCTAAGCTCCTACGAGCAGTACTTC; CDR3aa: CASSYRQLSSYEQYF
j_gene: TRBJ1-3; abundance: NA; d_gene: NA; v_gene: TRBV27; CDR3nt: TGTGCCAGCAGTTCGGGAGCAGGAAACACCATATATTTT; CDR3aa: CASSSGAGNTIYF
j_gene: TRBJ1-1; abundance: NA; d_gene: TRBD1; v_gene: TRBV5-1; CDR3nt: TGCGCCAGCAGCTTACAGGGGGCTGACACTGAAGCTTTCTTT; CDR3aa: CASSLQGADTEAFF
j_gene: TRBJ2-1; abundance: NA; d_gene: TRBD1; v_gene: TRBV3-1/TRBV3-2; CDR3nt: TGTGCCAGCAGCCAAGAGCCTCCGGGACAGGGGCGGTTCAATGAGCAGTTCTTC; CDR3aa: CASSQEPPGQGRFNEQFF
j_gene: TRBJ1-5; abundance: NA; d_gene: TRBD1; v_gene: TRBV15; CDR3nt: TGTGCCACCAGCAGAGGCGGGACAGGTGACCAGCCCCAGCATTTT; CDR3aa: CATSRGGTGDQPQHF
j_gene: TRBJ2-7; abundance: NA; d_gene: NA; v_gene: TRBV6-5; CDR3nt: TGTGCCAGCAGTTACTCGAGCCGGTTGTACGCCGAGCAGTACTTC; CDR3aa: CASSYSSRLYAEQYF
j_gene: TRBJ1-2; abundance: NA; d_gene: NA; v_gene: TRBV14; CDR3nt: TGTGCCAGCAGCGACGGCGGTCATGGCTACACCTTC; CDR3aa: CASSDGGHGYTF
j_gene: TRBJ1-4; abundance: NA; d_gene: TRBD1; v_gene: TRBV7-6; CDR3nt: TGTGCCAGCAGCTCGGGACAGCATAATGAAAAACTGTTTTTT; CDR3aa: CASSSGQHNEKLFF
j_gene: TRBJ2-2; abundance: NA; d_gene: TRBD1; v_gene: TRBV6-6; CDR3nt: TGTGCCAGCAGCCGGACAGGGCTTAACGGGGAGCTGTTTTTT; CDR3aa: CASSRTGLNGELFF
j_gene: TRBJ1-6; abundance: NA; d_gene: TRBD1; v_gene: TRBV27; CDR3nt: TGTGCCAGCAGTCCCTCGGACAGGACGAGCTCCTATAATTCACCCCTCCACTTT; CDR3aa: CASSPSDRTSSYNSPLHF
j_gene: TRBJ2-7; abundance: NA; d_gene: TRBD1; v_gene: TRBV20-1; CDR3nt: TGCAGTGCTAGTTCCCGGACAGGGTTTTACGAGCAGTACTTC; CDR3aa: CSASSRTGFYEQYF
j_gene: TRBJ2-4; abundance: NA; d_gene: NA; v_gene: TRBV28; CDR3nt: TGTGCCAGCAGTCCCGGACAGCCTCTAGCCAAAAACATTCAGTACTTC; CDR3aa: CASSPGQPLAKNIQYF
j_gene: TRBJ1-2; abundance: NA; d_gene: NA; v_gene: TRBV19; CDR3nt: TGTGCCAGTAGGACCAATCAGGCCCACTATGGCTACACCTTC; CDR3aa: CASRTNQAHYGYTF